The 3 T cell receptor beta chains in this list originate from one sample, sequenced in a study of T cell responses to AZD1222 COVID-19 vaccine. Profiled with immunoSEQ multiplex PCR; TCRdb holds only in-frame clones, not every one. Of 160,000 or so clones in the sample, 70% to 90% were seen once. Sequenced material: peripheral blood, taken after recovery from COVID-19. The receptors originated from an adult who had recovered from COVID-19.

This clone was observed once. This rearrangement joins TRBV19 to TRBJ2-1; TRBD2 aligns across 7 bases. Germline V lookup: CDR1 LNHDA, CDR2 SQIVND (reference sequence). J lost 7 bases, V lost 1 base, and 4 bases had no gene match. The CDR3 is made up of 14 amino acids. CDR3 region: CASSIAGGKNEQFF. CDR3 bases: TGTGCCAGTAGTATAGCGGGAGGTAAGAATGAGCAGTTCTTC.

The chain combines TRBV2 with TRBJ2-7, with TRBD2 matching 12 bases. Germline loops: CDR1 SNHLY, CDR2 FYNNEI. The ends lost 6 bases at V and 9 bases at J; junction bases unmatched: 12. CDR3 length: 15 amino acids. As DNA, the CDR3 is TGTGCCAGCAGCTTACTAGCGGGGGGCCCAAATGGGCAGTACTTC. Amino acid sequence: CASSLLAGGPNGQYF. The variable domain in full, with the rest retrieved from reference TRBV2 and TRBJ2-7, is EPEVTQTPSHQVTQMGQEVILRCVPISNHLYFYWYRQILGQKVEFLVSFYNNEISEKSEIFDDQFSVERPDGSNFTLKIRSTKLEDSAMYFCASSLLAGGPNGQYFGPGTRLTVT.

This chain connects TRBV27 to TRBJ2-1, with 10 bases lining up with TRBD2. The CDR3 consists of 15 residues. Trimming at V came to 4 bases and at J to 6 bases, leaving 6 bases not matched to a gene. Germline CDR1 MNHEY, CDR2 SMNVEV (reference sequence). Here the CDR3 DNA reads TGTGCCAGCAGTTCGGGACTAGCGTCATTCAATGAGCAGTTCTTC. Translation: CASSSGLASFNEQFF.